In this sample, the clone carrying this T cell receptor beta chain turned up many times. A single base separates this from a much larger clone, so it may be a read error. This specimen comes from a study of blood T cells in healthy people across ages. Then a second PCR, running roughly 7 to 11 cycles, was carried out with a sample-barcoded 5' primer and a J-beta primer mix. TCRdb re-called the 5' RACE reads with MiXCR, one entry per CDR3 protein. Of over a million distinct CDR3 sequences listed, under 55% are singletons. Deletions cut 6 bases from V and 5 bases from J, with 6 bases between. CDR1 and CDR2 from the germline V gene are MNHNS and SASEGT. This CDR3 region has 11 residues.

The source of this sequence is a woman aged 60-70 years in good health. The chain is built from TRBV6-1 and TRBJ2-3, with D unresolved. Sequencing was done on a sample of blood. The CDR3 sequence is CASSDIDTQYF. In DNA form, the CDR3 reads TGTGCCAGCAGCGACATAGATACGCAGTATTTT.